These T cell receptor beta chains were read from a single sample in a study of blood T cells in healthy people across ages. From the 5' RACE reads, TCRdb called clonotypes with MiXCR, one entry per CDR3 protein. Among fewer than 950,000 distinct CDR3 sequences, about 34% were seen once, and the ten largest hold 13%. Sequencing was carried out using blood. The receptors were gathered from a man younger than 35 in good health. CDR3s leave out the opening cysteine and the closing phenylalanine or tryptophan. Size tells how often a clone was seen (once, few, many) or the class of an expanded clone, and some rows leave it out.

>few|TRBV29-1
SVGGAGNQPQH
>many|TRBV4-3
ASSQDLPDRGANYGYT
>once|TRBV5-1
ASSQNARGGEKLF
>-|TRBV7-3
ASSLGQGGDEQF
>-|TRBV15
ATSTSDRKNEKLF
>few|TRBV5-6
ASSLVGQSSPLH
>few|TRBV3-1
ASSQDHSNTEAF
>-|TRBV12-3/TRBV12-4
ASSLSSSGYNEQY
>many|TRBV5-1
ASSLARKQF
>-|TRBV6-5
ASRTGQMNTVAF
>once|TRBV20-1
SAGTSGGHSDTQY
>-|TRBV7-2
ASSVTGDGTEAF
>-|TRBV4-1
ASSAGGADADTQY
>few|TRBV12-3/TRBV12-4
ASSLIAGSSPLH
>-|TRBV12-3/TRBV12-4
ASSYPGANNSPLH
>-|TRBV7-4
ASSSRGRNFYGYT
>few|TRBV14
ASSPVGGLSYNEQF
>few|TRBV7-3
ASSSPNQQGDQPQH
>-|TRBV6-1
ASTLGQGASCEQY
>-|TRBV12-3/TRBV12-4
ASKLAGGQDTQY
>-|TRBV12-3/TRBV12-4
ASTIRASSTDTQY
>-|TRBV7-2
ASKAAVPYNSPLH
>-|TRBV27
ASSLGRTGEKLF
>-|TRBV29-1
SVEAGPKELF
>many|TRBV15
ATSRVPVSTDTQY
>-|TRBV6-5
ASNERGNTGELF
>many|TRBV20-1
SAERPGANVLT
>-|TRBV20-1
SAGPAGQGLNQPQH
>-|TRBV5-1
ASAGTSYEQY
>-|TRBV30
AWSGRSLVHSPLH
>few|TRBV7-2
ASSLARVGTGELF
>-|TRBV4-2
ASSSPDRGLGKETQY
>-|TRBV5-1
ASGNDDLNTEAF
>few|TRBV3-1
ASSPPRGYTDTQY
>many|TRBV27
ASRMTGEGGPYEQY
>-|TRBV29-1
SVPQRPNTQY
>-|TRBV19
ASSIDKGREAFYEQY
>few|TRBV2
ASALRDYGYT